The 14 T cell receptor beta chains below all came from one sample that was sequenced in a study of control samples from healthy donors and cancer patients. TCRdb's copy holds only in-frame clones and misses some; the assay was immunoSEQ multiplex PCR. The table shows 100,000 to 150,000 clones, with about 92% occurring only once. Sequencing input: PBMCs. The receptors come from a man older than 75 with head and neck cancer.

The chain uses TRBV9 and TRBJ2-7; 7 nucleotides line up with TRBD2. V dropped 4 bases and J dropped 6; count of bases not matched to a gene: 13. The CDR3 sequence is 15 residues long. Germline CDR1 reads SGDLS; CDR2 reads YYNGEE. For the CDR3, the DNA is TGTGCCAGCAGCCCAGGAGTGCGGGAGTTCCCCGAGCAGTACTTC. Translated: CASSPGVREFPEQYF.

This chain connects TRBV4-3 to TRBJ2-2; 8 nucleotides match TRBD1. Germline V gene sequence: CDR1 LGHNA, CDR2 YSLEER. The CDR3 is made up of 16 amino acids. The ends lost 1 base at V and 7 bases at J; junction bases unmatched: 8. Here the CDR3 reads CASSQVQGASFGELFF. The CDR3 DNA follows: TGCGCCAGCAGCCAAGTTCAGGGGGCGTCGTTCGGGGAGCTGTTTTTT.

The V and J genes are TRBV30 and TRBJ1-2; D is undetermined. Trimming removed 1 base at V and 4 bases at J, with 10 bases between. The CDR3 is 13 amino acids. CDR1 GTSNPN and CDR2 SVGIG come from the germline V gene (reference sequence). The CDR3 DNA reads as TGTGCCTGGAGTGAGGGTGGATCCTATGGCTACACCTTC. Amino acid sequence: CAWSEGGSYGYTF.

V gene TRBV5-1 combines with J gene TRBJ2-7; 8 nucleotides match TRBD1. The CDR3 is 15 residues long. The V gene's germline CDR1 is SGHRS and CDR2 YFSETQ. V lost 2 bases, J lost 4 bases, and 8 bases stayed unmatched. The CDR3 protein is CASSLRGQGGYEQYF. CDR3 bases: TGCGCCAGCAGCTTAAGAGGACAGGGAGGATACGAGCAGTACTTC.

The chain uses TRBV13 and TRBJ2-6, with a weak D call TRBD2 (5 bases). CDR1 is PRHDT and CDR2 is FYEKMQ in the germline V gene (reference sequence). Trimming left V 3 bases short and J 11 bases short, with 11 bases between. The CDR3 extends over 13 amino acids. The CDR3 DNA reads as TGTGCCAGCAGCTTCGGCGGGCGCGACGTCCTGACTTTC. Translation gives CASSFGGRDVLTF.

V gene TRBV15 combines with J gene TRBJ2-1; TRBD2 might be the D (6 bases). CDR3 length: 16 residues. The ends were cut back, 1 base at V and 5 bases at J, with 15 bases in the middle. Germline values: CDR1 LNHNV, CDR2 YYDKDF (reference sequence). The CDR3 nucleotides read TGTGCCACCAGCAGAGTCCCTACTAGGAGGGACAATGAGCAGTTCTTC. Residues: CATSRVPTRRDNEQFF.

This clone was recorded once. The chain has TRBV18 and TRBJ1-2; 11 nucleotides agree with TRBD1. V was pared by 5 bases and J by 8 bases, with 4 bases of the junction left unmatched. Per germline, CDR1 KGHSH and CDR2 LQKENI. The length of the CDR3 is 13 residues. The CDR3 DNA follows: TGTGCCAGCTCATTGGGACAGGGGGAAGGCTACACCTTC. It codes for CASSLGQGEGYTF.

The chain joins TRBV27 to TRBJ2-1, with D possibly being TRBD1 or TRBD2 (5 bases each). Germline V lookup: CDR1 MNHEY, CDR2 SMNVEV (reference sequence). The CDR3 covers 13 residues. The V end was cut by 7 bases, the J end by 4 bases, with 11 bases between. CDR3 DNA sequence: TGTGCCAGCAAGACCGGGGCGTACAATGAGCAGTTCTTC. It encodes CASKTGAYNEQFF.

This chain connects TRBV10-2 to TRBJ2-1, with D tentatively TRBD1 (6 bases). This CDR3 region has 14 residues. Germline lookup yields CDR1 WSHSY and CDR2 SAAADI. V was pared by 6 bases and J by 7 bases, with 16 bases between. The CDR3 nucleotides are TGCGCCAGCAGGGGGACAAACTTCAGGAATGAGCAGTTCTTC. It codes for CASRGTNFRNEQFF.

V is TRBV5-6 and J is TRBJ2-7, with D unresolved. The V end lost 0 bases, the J end lost 0 bases, and 10 bases lay between the germline ends. Per germline, CDR1 SGHDT and CDR2 YYEEEE. This CDR3 comprises 15 residues. The CDR3 DNA is TGTGCCAGCAGCTTGGGAACCCTGAGCTCCTACGAGCAGTACTTC. It specifies CASSLGTLSSYEQYF.

The chain recombines TRBV19 with TRBJ2-2; unclear D gene. Germline V lookup: CDR1 LNHDA, CDR2 SQIVND (reference sequence). The CDR3 contains 13 residues. V dropped 2 bases and J dropped 4 bases, with 5 bases sitting between them. The CDR3: CASSIPATGELFF. The CDR3, as DNA: TGTGCCAGTAGTATACCGGCCACCGGGGAGCTGTTTTTT.

The chain joins TRBV19 to TRBJ2-5, with TRBD1 matching 8 bases. CDR1 LNHDA and CDR2 SQIVND come from the germline V gene (reference sequence). V lost 3 bases, J lost 7 bases, and 4 bases stayed unmatched. The CDR3 runs 13 residues. The CDR3, as DNA: TGTGCCAGTAGTATCCAGGGGGCCGGGACCCAGTACTTC. As protein: CASSIQGAGTQYF.

This chain joins TRBV27 and TRBJ2-1, with D maybe TRBD1 (7 bases). Trimming removed 3 bases from V and 5 bases from J, with 11 bases in between. The germline V gene encodes CDR1 MNHEY and CDR2 SMNVEV (reference sequence). The CDR3 has 14 residues. CDR3 region: CASSFDREDNEQFF. For the CDR3, the DNA is TGTGCCAGCAGTTTTGACAGGGAGGACAATGAGCAGTTCTTC.

The V gene is TRBV11-3, the J gene TRBJ2-2; D may be TRBD1 (6 bases). The V end lost 2 bases, the J end lost 5 bases, and 15 bases lay between the germline ends. The CDR3 covers 16 residues. The germline gives CDR1 SGHNT, CDR2 YENEEA. CDR3 in DNA: TGTGCCAGCAGCTTAATATTCGCAGGGACAACCGGGGAGCTGTTTTTT. This gives the protein CASSLIFAGTTGELFF.